The sequence of this TCR beta chain was determined in a study of T cell responses to AZD1222 COVID-19 vaccine. General study findings and limits: Vaccine-associated CD4 TCRs spanned spike, dominant at 160-218 and 743-854. Donors were mostly white British, more females; clonal diversity possibly underestimated.

Clones were sequenced by immunoSEQ multiplex PCR, and TCRdb holds only the in-frame ones, with some missing. The table has more than 65,000 clones, around 85% seen once. Trimming at V came to 6 bases and at J to 7 bases, leaving 6 bases not matched to a gene. The CDR3 is 14 residues long. The V gene's germline CDR1 is MDHEN and CDR2 SYDVKM. About this clone itself: The antigen is not known.

Second doses at about 4 or about 12 weeks were pooled. Sequencing used peripheral blood, obtained 28 days after the second AZD1222 dose. V and J are TRBV28 and TRBJ1-5; TRBD1 aligns across 10 bases. The receptor was isolated from an adult who received the AZD1222 COVID-19 vaccine. For the CDR3, the DNA is TGTGCCAGCAGGGGGACAGGGGTGAACCAGCCCCAGCATTTT. Residues: CASRGTGVNQPQHF.